Shown below are 4 T cell receptor beta chains from a single sample sequenced in a study of cytomegalovirus exposure and HLA in healthy donors. A multiplex PCR was run with 60 Vbeta primers and 13 Jbeta primers. Produced via immunoSEQ multiplex PCR; TCRdb's table is partial and in-frame only. The sample carries roughly 130,000 clones, roughly 88% recorded once. Sequenced sample: PBMCs. The receptor set was obtained from a man aged 50-60 years in good health and CMV-seronegative.

The chain carries TRBV2 and TRBJ1-4, with D possibly matching TRBD1 (6 bases). The CDR3 contains 13 residues. V lost 6 bases and J 5 bases, leaving 10 bases between the germline ends. Germline V CDR1 and CDR2: SNHLY, FYNNEI. CDR3 sequence reads: CASSDRRNEKLFF. CDR3 bases: TGTGCCAGCAGCGACAGGAGGAATGAAAAACTGTTTTTT.

The CDR3 spells CASSEVRGLSGNTIYF. CDR3 nucleotide sequence: TGTGCCAGCAGTGAAGTTAGAGGGCTCTCTGGAAACACCATATATTTT. This rearrangement joins TRBV6-1 to TRBJ1-3, with D unresolved. The CDR3 is 16 amino acids. CDR1 is MNHNS, CDR2 SASEGT, per germline. V was trimmed by 1 base and J by 0 bases, leaving 10 bases between them.

DNA of the CDR3: TGTGCCAGCAGTTTTAGTGTGGGAGGGGATTCACCCCTCCACTTT. It is translated as CASSFSVGGDSPLHF. The J gene is TRBJ1-6, the V gene TRBV27, with a possible D match to TRBD1 (5 bases). The V gene's germline CDR1 is MNHEY and CDR2 SMNVEV (reference sequence). The CDR3 sequence is 15 residues long. V gave up 3 bases and J gave up 8 bases, with 14 bases separating them.

The V and J genes are TRBV6-1 and TRBJ2-5; 10 bases are shared with TRBD1. The length of the CDR3 is 14 residues. The V segment lost 7 bases and the J segment 0 bases; nucleotides outside the gene matches: 2. Germline assignment: CDR1 MNHNS and CDR2 SASEGT. The CDR3, as DNA: TGTGCCAGCACGGGACAGGGGTACCAAGAGACCCAGTACTTC. As protein: CASTGQGYQETQYF.